These 27 T cell receptor beta chains were all obtained from the same sample, sequenced in a study of CD8 T cells in Susac syndrome. RNA totalling about 0.5 to 1 ug underwent reverse transcription with random hexamers. MiXCR, applied by TCRdb to the immunoSEQ multiplex PCR reads, yields one record per CDR3 protein. Here the sample spans 150,000 or so distinct CDR3 sequences, around 95% being singletons. Sequencing input: CD8+ T cells from PBMCs. Receptors originate from a human donor with multiple sclerosis.

This chain uses TRBV29-1 with TRBJ1-1; the D is unclear. Germline-derived CDR1 and CDR2 are SQVTM and ANQGSEA. Trimming stripped 7 bases from V and 6 bases from J, with 12 bases between. CDR3 size: 11 residues. The CDR3 bases are TGCAGCGCCTGGGTTGACTCTGAAGCTTTCTTT. This gives the protein CSAWVDSEAFF.

The rearrangement joins TRBV27 to TRBJ2-1, with D maybe TRBD2 (5 bases). The CDR3 runs 15 residues. The germline V gene encodes CDR1 MNHEY and CDR2 SMNVEV (reference sequence). V was shortened by 4 bases and J by 0 bases, with 10 bases between the two germline ends. The CDR3, as DNA: TGTGCCAGCAGTTCTGAGCGGAGCTCCTACAATGAGCAGTTCTTC. Translated: CASSSERSSYNEQFF.

The chain carries TRBV29-1 and TRBJ1-2, with TRBD1 matching 10 bases. Losses at the gene ends were 6 bases for V and 3 bases for J; bases not matched to a gene: 10. Germline V gene data show CDR1 as SQVTM and CDR2 as ANQGSEA. The CDR3 loop spans 15 amino acids. In DNA form, the CDR3 reads TGCAGCGTAGGGACAGGGGTCCTTGGACACTATGGCTACACCTTC. It specifies CSVGTGVLGHYGYTF.

The chain links TRBV20-1 to TRBJ2-1; D unclear. The V end was cut by 1 base, the J end by 6 bases, with 13 bases between. This CDR3 region has 14 residues. Germline CDR1 and CDR2: DFQATT and SNEGSKA (reference sequence). The CDR3 nucleotides read TGCAGTGCTAGAGGGACCGGGTACTTCAATGAGCAGTTCTTC. Protein product: CSARGTGYFNEQFF.

CDR3 region: CASSVSGGLAKNIQYF. CDR3 DNA: TGTGCCAGCAGCGTTTCAGGGGGTCTCGCCAAAAACATTCAGTACTTC. The chain joins TRBV5-5 to TRBJ2-4; 7 bases are a match to TRBD1. The germline gives CDR1 SGHKS, CDR2 YYEKEE (reference sequence). Trimming took 4 bases from V and 1 from J; bases not matched to a gene: 8. The CDR3 runs to 16 residues.

This clonotype was detected only once. V gene TRBV7-8 combines with J gene TRBJ2-5, with TRBD1 matching over 7 bases. Germline assignment: CDR1 SGHVS and CDR2 FQNEAQ. The ends lost 2 bases at V and 3 bases at J; junction bases unmatched: 3. The CDR3 runs to 14 residues. The CDR3 DNA reads TGTGCCAGCAGCTTACCCGGGACAGAAGAGACCCAGTACTTC. Translation: CASSLPGTEETQYF.

The chain carries TRBV4-1 and TRBJ2-2; tentative D call: TRBD2 (5 bases). The ends were cut back, 4 bases at V and 6 bases at J, with 15 bases in the middle. The length of the CDR3 is 15 residues. CDR1 is MGHRA, CDR2 YSYEKL, per germline. This chain's CDR3 is CASSLLDRGAGELFF. The DNA of the CDR3 is TGCGCCAGCAGCCTCCTCGACCGGGGAGCCGGGGAGCTGTTTTTT.

This chain joins TRBV5-1 and TRBJ2-3, with D perhaps being TRBD1 or TRBD2 (6 bases each). Between the trimmed V and J ends, which lost 5 bases and 4 bases, there was a span of 23 bases. CDR1 and CDR2 from the germline V gene are SGHRS and YFSETQ. The CDR3 runs to 17 residues. CDR3 protein: CASSDAVGGHSADTQYF. The CDR3 bases are TGCGCCAGCAGTGATGCGGTGGGGGGCCATTCGGCAGATACGCAGTATTTT.

This clonotype has only one observation. The V and J genes are TRBV3-1 and TRBJ2-1; D not certain. V was pared by 4 bases and J by 9 bases, with 16 bases between. The V gene's germline CDR1 is LGHDT and CDR2 YNNKEL (reference sequence). This CDR3 contains 14 residues. CDR3 amino acids: CASSPSSRFGEQFF. In nucleotides, the CDR3 is TGTGCCAGCAGCCCCTCCTCTAGGTTCGGTGAGCAGTTCTTC.

This chain links TRBV20-1 with TRBJ2-3; 7 bases map to TRBD2. Unmatched junction bases numbered 20, after V lost 0 bases and J lost 2 bases. Germline V gene sequence: CDR1 DFQATT, CDR2 SNEGSKA (reference sequence). The CDR3 length is 20 residues. CDR3 sequence reads: CSARDGGVAAHNRYTDTQYF. In DNA form, the CDR3 reads TGCAGTGCTAGAGATGGGGGGGTGGCGGCCCACAACCGCTACACAGATACGCAGTATTTT.

V and J are TRBV2 and TRBJ2-1; D is ambiguous. Germline V gene data show CDR1 as SNHLY and CDR2 as FYNNEI. The CDR3 has 13 amino acids. The V end was cut by 4 bases, the J end by 4 bases, with 8 bases between. CDR3 amino acids: CASSVAAYNEQFF. Written as DNA, the CDR3 is TGTGCCAGCAGTGTGGCAGCTTACAATGAGCAGTTCTTC.

The genes are TRBV2 and TRBJ2-5; D might be TRBD1 or TRBD2, each matching 5 bases. V gave up 3 bases and J gave up 0 bases, with 11 bases separating them. This CDR3 region has 15 residues. Looked up from germline, CDR1 is SNHLY and CDR2 is FYNNEI. CDR3 in DNA: TGTGCCAGCAGTGAGGGCTGGGGGTACCAAGAGACCCAGTACTTC. Its protein product is CASSEGWGYQETQYF.

The CDR3 DNA sequence: TGTGCCAGCAGCGGTCAGACCCAGTACTTC. Its translation is CASSGQTQYF. V and J are TRBV11-2 and TRBJ2-5; no clear D gene. The length of the CDR3 is 10 residues. Germline loops: CDR1 SGHAT, CDR2 FQNNGV. The V and J ends lost 5 bases and 6 bases respectively, with 4 bases between them.

The chain carries TRBV27 and TRBJ2-5; no firm D call. Germline V CDR1 and CDR2: MNHEY, SMNVEV (reference sequence). This CDR3 has 16 residues. Trimming stripped 4 bases from V and 0 bases from J, with 15 bases between. The CDR3 DNA sequence: TGTGCCAGCAGTTCGAACCCACCTCCGTACCAAGAGACCCAGTACTTC. Protein sequence: CASSSNPPPYQETQYF.

The genes are TRBV3-1 and TRBJ2-5, with a weak D call TRBD1 (5 bases). CDR3 length: 17 amino acids. V lost 4 bases, J lost 0 bases, and 18 bases lay in between. The germline V gene has CDR1 LGHDT and CDR2 YNNKEL (reference sequence). The CDR3 is CASSPLPAVGHQETQYF. CDR3 in DNA: TGTGCCAGCAGCCCCCTTCCGGCGGTGGGGCACCAAGAGACCCAGTACTTC.

The chain has TRBV5-1 and TRBJ2-5; D perhaps matches TRBD1 (7 bases). The germline gives CDR1 SGHRS, CDR2 YFSETQ. The CDR3 contains 13 residues. V lost 7 bases and J 0 bases, leaving 10 bases between the germline ends. The CDR3: CASGGTDQETQYF. Here the CDR3 DNA reads TGCGCCAGCGGAGGGACAGACCAAGAGACCCAGTACTTC. Full variable domain (rest looked up from reference TRBV5-1 and TRBJ2-5): KAGVTQTPRYLIKTRGQQVTLSCSPISGHRSVSWYQQTPGQGLQFLFEYFSETQRNKGNFPGRFSGRQFSNSRSEMNVSTLELGDSALYLCASGGTDQETQYFGPGTRLLVL.

This clonotype was seen only a few times. The chain is built from TRBV30 and TRBJ1-1; D not resolved. V lost 3 bases to trimming and J lost 1 base, with 3 bases between them. The CDR3 spans 11 residues. Looked up from germline, CDR1 is GTSNPN and CDR2 is SVGIG (reference sequence). The CDR3 DNA reads as TGTGCCTGGAGGTCGAACACTGAAGCTTTCTTT. Its protein product is CAWRSNTEAFF.

This rearrangement joins TRBV13 to TRBJ2-5; no clear D. Trimming cost V 3 bases and J 5 bases, with 10 bases left between them. The CDR3 is 13 residues long. The germline V gene encodes CDR1 PRHDT and CDR2 FYEKMQ (reference sequence). The CDR3 DNA reads TGTGCCAGCAGCTTTGGGGTAGGGGAGACCCAGTACTTC. Its protein product is CASSFGVGETQYF.

The chain links TRBV13 to TRBJ2-5; 11 bases are a match to TRBD2. Germline CDR1 PRHDT, CDR2 FYEKMQ (reference sequence). The J segment lost 5 bases and the V segment lost 5 bases, leaving 7 bases of the junction unmatched. This CDR3 is built from 15 residues. The CDR3 spells CASSGLAGGLETQYF. The DNA for the CDR3 is TGTGCCAGCAGCGGTTTAGCGGGGGGGCTGGAGACCCAGTACTTC.

V usage is TRBV12-3 or TRBV12-4 and J usage is TRBJ2-3; tentative D call: TRBD1 (6 bases). The CDR3 is 12 amino acids. V dropped 1 base and J dropped 12 bases, with 11 bases sitting between them. For the CDR3, the DNA is TGTGCCAGCAGTTTAGGAGACAGGACCCAGTATTTT. Residues: CASSLGDRTQYF.

The chain combines TRBV7-6 with TRBJ2-5, with 9 bases that match TRBD2. This CDR3 comprises 16 residues. Trimming cost V 3 bases and J 0 bases; bases outside gene matches: 5. CDR1 and CDR2 (germline): SGHVS, FNYEAQ. The CDR3 DNA sequence: TGTGCCAGCAGCTTGGTGCTAGCGGGGTACCAAGAGACCCAGTACTTC. This translates into CASSLVLAGYQETQYF.

This clonotype was recorded only once. The rearrangement links TRBV5-6 to TRBJ1-5; 8 bases agree with TRBD1. The CDR3 consists of 14 residues. The germline V gene encodes CDR1 SGHDT and CDR2 YYEEEE. With V trimmed by 5 bases and J by 4 bases, 5 bases remained unmatched. CDR3 sequence reads: CASSQGAGNQPQHF. In DNA form, the CDR3 reads TGTGCCAGCAGTCAGGGGGCAGGGAATCAGCCCCAGCATTTT.

The CDR3 loop reads CASIPRVSGELFF. CDR3 nucleotides: TGTGCCTCAATCCCCCGAGTATCTGGGGAGCTGTTTTTT. The chain links TRBV30 to TRBJ2-2; D not resolved. CDR1 is GTSNPN and CDR2 is SVGIG in the germline V gene (reference sequence). CDR3 size: 13 residues. Deletions cut 7 bases from V and 8 bases from J, with 17 bases between.

The CDR3 spells CASSLGRGSRGQGTEAFF. As DNA, the CDR3 is TGTGCCAGCAGCTTAGGGCGGGGGAGCAGGGGGCAGGGAACTGAAGCTTTCTTT. The chain links TRBV7-8 to TRBJ1-1, with TRBD1 matching over 8 bases. Germline CDR1 and CDR2: SGHVS and FQNEAQ. J gave up 5 bases and V 1 base, and 15 bases lay outside the gene matches. This CDR3 has 18 amino acids. Filled out from reference TRBV7-8 and TRBJ1-1, the complete variable domain reads GAGVSQSPRYKVAKRGQDVALRCDPISGHVSLFWYQQALGQGPEFLTYFQNEAQLDKSGLPSDRFFAERPEGSVSTLKIQRTQQEDSAVYLCASSLGRGSRGQGTEAFFGQGTRLTVV.

V is TRBV5-4 and J is TRBJ2-5, with D unclear. V lost 2 bases, J lost 0 bases, and 17 bases lay in between. The CDR3 totals 17 residues. Germline V lookup: CDR1 SGHNT, CDR2 YYREEE (reference sequence). The CDR3 DNA follows: TGTGCCAGCAGCTTCGGCCAGATGCTTAATCACCAAGAGACCCAGTACTTC. It yields the protein CASSFGQMLNHQETQYF.

The chain joins TRBV30 to TRBJ2-2, with D possibly being TRBD1 (6 bases). The CDR3 runs to 15 residues. Trimming cost V 5 bases and J 3 bases, with 16 bases left between them. Germline assignment: CDR1 GTSNPN and CDR2 SVGIG (reference sequence). The CDR3 protein is CAWSDLYRDTGELFF. CDR3 sequence (DNA): TGTGCCTGGTCGGACTTGTACAGGGACACCGGGGAGCTGTTTTTT.

This chain links TRBV19 with TRBJ2-2; 8 bases are shared with TRBD2. With 7 bases clipped from V and 1 base from J, the junction kept 11 bases outside the gene matches. Germline CDR1 and CDR2: LNHDA and SQIVND (reference sequence). CDR3 length equals 17 residues. CDR3 sequence (DNA): TGTGCCAGTACCCCTCGATCGGGGGGGCGGAACACCGGGGAGCTGTTTTTT. It is translated as CASTPRSGGRNTGELFF.